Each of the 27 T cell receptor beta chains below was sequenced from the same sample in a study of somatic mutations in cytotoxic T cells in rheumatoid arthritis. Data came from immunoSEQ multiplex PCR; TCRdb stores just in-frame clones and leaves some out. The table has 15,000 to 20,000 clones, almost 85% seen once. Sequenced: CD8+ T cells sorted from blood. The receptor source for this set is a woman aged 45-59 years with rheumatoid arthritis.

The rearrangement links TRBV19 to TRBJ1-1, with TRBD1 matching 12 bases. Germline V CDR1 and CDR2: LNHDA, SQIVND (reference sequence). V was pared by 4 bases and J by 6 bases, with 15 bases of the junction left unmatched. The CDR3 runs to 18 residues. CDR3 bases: TGTGCCAGTAGTACCCCCCGGGACAGGGGGCGCCGGGACGCTGAAGCTTTCTTT. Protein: CASSTPRDRGRRDAEAFF.

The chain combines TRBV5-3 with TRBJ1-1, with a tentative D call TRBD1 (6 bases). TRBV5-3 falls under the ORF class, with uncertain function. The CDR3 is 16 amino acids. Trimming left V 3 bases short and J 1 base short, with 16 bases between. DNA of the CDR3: TGTGCCAGAAGCTGGGTGCCGGGACACAGGAACACTGAAGCTTTCTTT. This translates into CARSWVPGHRNTEAFF.

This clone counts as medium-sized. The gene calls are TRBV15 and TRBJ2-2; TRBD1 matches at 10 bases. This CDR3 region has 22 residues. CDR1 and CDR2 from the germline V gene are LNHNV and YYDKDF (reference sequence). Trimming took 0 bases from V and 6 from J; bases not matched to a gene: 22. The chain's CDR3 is CATSRERTGTGEPISRSGELFF. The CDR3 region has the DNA TGTGCCACCAGCAGAGAACGGACCGGGACAGGGGAACCCATTAGCAGGTCCGGGGAGCTGTTTTTT.

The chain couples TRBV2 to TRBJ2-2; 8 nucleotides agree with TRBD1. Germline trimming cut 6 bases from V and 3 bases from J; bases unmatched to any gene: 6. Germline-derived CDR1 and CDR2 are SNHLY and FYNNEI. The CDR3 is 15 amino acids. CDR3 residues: CASSGQGVDTGELFF. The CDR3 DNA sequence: TGTGCCAGCAGCGGACAGGGAGTAGACACCGGGGAGCTGTTTTTT.

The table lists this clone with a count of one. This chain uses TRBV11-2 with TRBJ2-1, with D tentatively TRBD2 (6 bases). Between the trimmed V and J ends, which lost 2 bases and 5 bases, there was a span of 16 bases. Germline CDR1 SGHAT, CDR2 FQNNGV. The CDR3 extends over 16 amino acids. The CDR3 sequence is CASSLQGGVKNNEQFF. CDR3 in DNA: TGTGCCAGCAGCTTACAGGGAGGAGTAAAAAACAATGAGCAGTTCTTC.

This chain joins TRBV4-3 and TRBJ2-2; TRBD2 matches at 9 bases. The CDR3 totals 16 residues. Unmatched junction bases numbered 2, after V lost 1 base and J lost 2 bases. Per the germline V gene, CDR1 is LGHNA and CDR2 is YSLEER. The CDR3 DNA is TGCGCCAGCAGCCAAGGTAGCGGGAGTAACACCGGGGAGCTGTTTTTT. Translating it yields CASSQGSGSNTGELFF.

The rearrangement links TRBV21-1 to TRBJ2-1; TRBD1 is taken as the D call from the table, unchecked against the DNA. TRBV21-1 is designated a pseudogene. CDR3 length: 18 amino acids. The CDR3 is CASTRKKETANSYNEQFF. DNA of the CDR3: TGTGCCAGCACCCGGAAAAAAGAGACAGCCAACTCCTACAATGAGCAGTTCTTC.

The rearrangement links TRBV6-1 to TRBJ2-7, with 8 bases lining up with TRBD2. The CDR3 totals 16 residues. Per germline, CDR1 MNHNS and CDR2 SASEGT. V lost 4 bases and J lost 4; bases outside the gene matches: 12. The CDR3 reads CASSGEDGGAFYEQYF. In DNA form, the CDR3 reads TGTGCCAGCAGTGGGGAGGACGGGGGGGCCTTTTACGAGCAGTACTTC.

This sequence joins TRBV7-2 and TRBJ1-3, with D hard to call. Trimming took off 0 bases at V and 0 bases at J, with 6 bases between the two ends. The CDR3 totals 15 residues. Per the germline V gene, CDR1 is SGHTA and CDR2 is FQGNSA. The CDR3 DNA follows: TGTGCCAGCAGCTTAGCGCGAGGCTCTGGAAACACCATATATTTT. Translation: CASSLARGSGNTIYF. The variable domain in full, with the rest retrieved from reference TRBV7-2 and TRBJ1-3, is GAGVSQSPSNKVTEKGKDVELRCDPISGHTALYWYRQSLGQGLEFLIYFQGNSAPDKSGLPSDRFSAERTGGSVSTLTIQRTQQEDSAVYLCASSLARGSGNTIYFGEGSWLTVV.

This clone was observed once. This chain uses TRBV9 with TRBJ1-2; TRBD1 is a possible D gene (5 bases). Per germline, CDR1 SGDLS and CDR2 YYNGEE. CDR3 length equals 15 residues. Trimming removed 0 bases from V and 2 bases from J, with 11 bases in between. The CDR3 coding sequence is TGTGCCAGCAGCGTAGGGGACCTGGGGAACTATGGCTACACCTTC. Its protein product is CASSVGDLGNYGYTF.

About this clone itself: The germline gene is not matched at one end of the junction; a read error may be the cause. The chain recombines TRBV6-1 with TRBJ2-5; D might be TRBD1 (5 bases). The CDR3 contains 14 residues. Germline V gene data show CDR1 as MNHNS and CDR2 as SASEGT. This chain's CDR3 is CASSDLGSRVPVHF. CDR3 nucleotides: TGTGCCAGCAGTGATCTAGGCTCCAGGGTCCCCGTCCACTTC.

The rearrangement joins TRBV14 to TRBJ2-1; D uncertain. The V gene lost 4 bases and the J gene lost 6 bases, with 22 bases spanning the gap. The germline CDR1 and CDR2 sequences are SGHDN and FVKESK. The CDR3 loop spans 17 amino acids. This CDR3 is CASSLWDRNSPSNEQFF. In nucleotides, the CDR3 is TGTGCCAGCAGCCTGTGGGATAGGAACTCCCCCTCCAATGAGCAGTTCTTC.

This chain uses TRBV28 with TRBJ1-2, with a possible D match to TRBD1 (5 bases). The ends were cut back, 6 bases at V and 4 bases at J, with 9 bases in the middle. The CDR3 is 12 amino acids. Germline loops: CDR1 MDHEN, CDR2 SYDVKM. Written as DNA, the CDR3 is TGTGCCAGCAGAGGGGATCCCTATGGCTACACCTTC. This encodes CASRGDPYGYTF.

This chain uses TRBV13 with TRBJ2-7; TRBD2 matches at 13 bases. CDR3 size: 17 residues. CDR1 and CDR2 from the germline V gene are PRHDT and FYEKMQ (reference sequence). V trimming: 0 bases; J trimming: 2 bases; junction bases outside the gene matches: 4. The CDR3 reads CASSLGTSGGTPYEQYF. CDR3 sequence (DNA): TGTGCCAGCAGCTTAGGGACTAGCGGGGGGACCCCCTACGAGCAGTACTTC.

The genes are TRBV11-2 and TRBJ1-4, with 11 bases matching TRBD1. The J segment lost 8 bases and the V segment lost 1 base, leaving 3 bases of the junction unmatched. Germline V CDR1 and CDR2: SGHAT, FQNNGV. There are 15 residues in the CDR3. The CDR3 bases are TGTGCCAGCAGCTTAGGGGACAGGGGGGACGAAAAACTGTTTTTT. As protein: CASSLGDRGDEKLFF.

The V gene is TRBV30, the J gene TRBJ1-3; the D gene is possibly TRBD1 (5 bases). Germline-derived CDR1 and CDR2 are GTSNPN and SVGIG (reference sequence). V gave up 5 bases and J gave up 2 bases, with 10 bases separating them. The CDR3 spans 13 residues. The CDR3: CAWDQGPGNTIYF. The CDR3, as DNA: TGTGCCTGGGACCAGGGCCCTGGAAACACCATATATTTT.

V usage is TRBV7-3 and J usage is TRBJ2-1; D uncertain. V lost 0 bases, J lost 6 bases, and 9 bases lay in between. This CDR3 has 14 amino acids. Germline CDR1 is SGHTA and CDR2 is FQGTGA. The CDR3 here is CASSLTVPGNEQFF. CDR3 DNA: TGTGCCAGCAGCTTAACCGTCCCGGGCAATGAGCAGTTCTTC.

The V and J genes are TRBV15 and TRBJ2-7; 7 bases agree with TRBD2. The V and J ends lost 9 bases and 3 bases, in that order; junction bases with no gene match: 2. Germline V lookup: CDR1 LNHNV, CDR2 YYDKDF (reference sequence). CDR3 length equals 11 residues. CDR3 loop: CATRDYYEQYF. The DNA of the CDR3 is TGTGCCACGAGGGACTACTACGAGCAGTACTTC.

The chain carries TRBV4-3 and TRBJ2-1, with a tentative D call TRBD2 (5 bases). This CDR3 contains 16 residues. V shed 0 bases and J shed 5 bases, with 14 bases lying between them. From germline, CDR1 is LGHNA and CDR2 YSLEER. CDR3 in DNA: TGCGCCAGCAGCCAAGATAGTAGCGTTACGGACAATGAGCAGTTCTTC. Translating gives CASSQDSSVTDNEQFF.

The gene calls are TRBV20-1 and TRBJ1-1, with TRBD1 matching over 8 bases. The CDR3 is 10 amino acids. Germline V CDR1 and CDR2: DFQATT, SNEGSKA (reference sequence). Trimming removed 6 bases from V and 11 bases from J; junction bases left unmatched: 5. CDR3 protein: CSAPDRDAFF. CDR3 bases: TGCAGTGCCCCGGACAGGGACGCTTTCTTT.

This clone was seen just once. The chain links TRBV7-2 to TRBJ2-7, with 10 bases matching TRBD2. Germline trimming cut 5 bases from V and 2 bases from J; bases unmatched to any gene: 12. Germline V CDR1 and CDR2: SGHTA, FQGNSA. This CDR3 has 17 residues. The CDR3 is CASSPGSSGSFAYEQYF. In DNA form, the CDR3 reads TGTGCCAGCAGCCCCGGGTCTAGCGGGAGTTTCGCCTACGAGCAGTACTTC.

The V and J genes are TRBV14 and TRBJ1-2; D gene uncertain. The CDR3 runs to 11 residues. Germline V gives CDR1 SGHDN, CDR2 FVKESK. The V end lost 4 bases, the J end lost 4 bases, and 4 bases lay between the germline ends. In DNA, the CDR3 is TGTGCCAGCAGCCGTGGCTATGGCTACACCTTC. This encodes CASSRGYGYTF.

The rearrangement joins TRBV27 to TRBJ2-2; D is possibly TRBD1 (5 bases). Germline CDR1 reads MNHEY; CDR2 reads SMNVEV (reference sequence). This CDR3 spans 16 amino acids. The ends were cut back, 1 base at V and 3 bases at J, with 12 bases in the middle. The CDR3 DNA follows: TGTGCCAGCAGTTTATACCCAGGGCTAGACACCGGGGAGCTGTTTTTT. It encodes CASSLYPGLDTGELFF.

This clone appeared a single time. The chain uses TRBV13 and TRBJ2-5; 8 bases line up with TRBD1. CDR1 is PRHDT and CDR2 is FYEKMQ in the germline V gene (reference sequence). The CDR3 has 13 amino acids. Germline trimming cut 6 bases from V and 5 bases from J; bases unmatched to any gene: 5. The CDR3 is CASSSGGRETQYF. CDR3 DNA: TGTGCCAGCAGTTCAGGGGGCCGTGAGACCCAGTACTTC. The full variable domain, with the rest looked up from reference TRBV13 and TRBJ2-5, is AAGVIQSPRHLIKEKRETATLKCYPIPRHDTVYWYQQGPGQDPQFLISFYEKMQSDKGSIPDRFSAQQFSDYHSELNMSSLELGDSALYFCASSSGGRETQYFGPGTRLLVL.

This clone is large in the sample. The CDR3 spells CASSQDSGYYNEQFF. CDR3 nucleotide sequence: TGTGCCAGCAGCCAAGATTCGGGTTACTACAATGAGCAGTTCTTC. V usage is TRBV14 and J usage is TRBJ2-1; D gene ambiguous. Germline CDR1 reads SGHDN; CDR2 reads FVKESK. The length of the CDR3 is 15 residues. V was clipped by 0 bases and J by 3 bases, with 9 bases between them.

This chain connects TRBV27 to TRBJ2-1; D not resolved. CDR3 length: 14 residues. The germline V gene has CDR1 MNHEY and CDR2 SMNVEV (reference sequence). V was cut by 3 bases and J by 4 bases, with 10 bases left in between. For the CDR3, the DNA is TGTGCCAGCAGTTTTGATAACGGGTACAATGAGCAGTTCTTC. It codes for CASSFDNGYNEQFF.

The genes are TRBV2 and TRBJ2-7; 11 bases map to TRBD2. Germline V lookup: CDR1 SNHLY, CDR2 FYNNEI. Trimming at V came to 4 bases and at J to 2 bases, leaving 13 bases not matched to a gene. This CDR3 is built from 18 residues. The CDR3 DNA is TGTGCCAGCAGTGTGGAGGTAGCGGGAGGGCCACTCCCCTACGAGCAGTACTTC. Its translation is CASSVEVAGGPLPYEQYF.